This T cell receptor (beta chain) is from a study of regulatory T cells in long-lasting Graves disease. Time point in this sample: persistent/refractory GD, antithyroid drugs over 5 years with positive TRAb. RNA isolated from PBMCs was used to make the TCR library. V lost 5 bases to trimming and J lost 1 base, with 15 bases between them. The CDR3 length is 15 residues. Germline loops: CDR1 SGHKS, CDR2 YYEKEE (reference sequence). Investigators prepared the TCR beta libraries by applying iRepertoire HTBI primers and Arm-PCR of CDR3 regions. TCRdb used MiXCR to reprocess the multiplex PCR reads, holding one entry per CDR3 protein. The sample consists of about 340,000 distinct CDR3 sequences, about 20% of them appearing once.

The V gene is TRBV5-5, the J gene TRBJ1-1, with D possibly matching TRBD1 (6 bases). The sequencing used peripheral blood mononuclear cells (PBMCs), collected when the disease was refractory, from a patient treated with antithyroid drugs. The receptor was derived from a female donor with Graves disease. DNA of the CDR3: TGTGCCAGCAGTTCTGAGGACAGTAGGAACACTGAAGCTTTCTTT. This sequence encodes CASSSEDSRNTEAFF.